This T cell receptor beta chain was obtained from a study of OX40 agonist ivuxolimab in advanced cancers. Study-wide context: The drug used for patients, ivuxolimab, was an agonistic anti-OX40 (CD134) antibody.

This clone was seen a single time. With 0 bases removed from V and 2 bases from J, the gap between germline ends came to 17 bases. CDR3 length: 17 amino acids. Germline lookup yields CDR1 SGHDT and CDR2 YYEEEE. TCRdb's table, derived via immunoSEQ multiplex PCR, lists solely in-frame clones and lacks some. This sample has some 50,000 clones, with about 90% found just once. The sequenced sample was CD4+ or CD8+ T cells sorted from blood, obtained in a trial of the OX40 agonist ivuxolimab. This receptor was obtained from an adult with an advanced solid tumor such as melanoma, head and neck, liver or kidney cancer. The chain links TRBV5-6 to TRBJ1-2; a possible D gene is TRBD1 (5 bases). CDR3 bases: TGTGCCAGCAGCTTGGGACCGCAAGGGGCGATGAACTATGGCTACACCTTC. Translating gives CASSLGPQGAMNYGYTF.